The sequence of this T cell receptor (beta chain) was determined in a study of T-cell reconstitution after alpha-beta-depleted transplantation in children (dated by TCRdb to the mid-2010s). Context from the whole study: T-cell immune reconstitution after TCRalphabeta/CD19-depleted allogeneic hematopoietic cell transplantation in children was quantitatively tracked in the study by means of TCR repertoire profiling. What the authors observed across the whole study: In some patients, the high TCRbeta diversity seen at day 60 was put down to recipient T cells and intrathymic progenitors that had survived conditioning. Hyperexpanded clone frequencies declined over subsequent months; after one year, T-cell counts and TCRbeta diversity were mostly attributed to newly produced T cells. The apparently early alphabetaT-cell count recovery about two months after transplant was reportedly dependent on only several hundred rapidly expanded clones derived from non-depleted graft cells.

Library preparation was by PCR. TCRdb shows the sequencer as Illumina HiSeq 2500. TCR libraries were prepared with molecular barcoding, using unique molecular identifiers to normalize TCRbeta repertoire quantification. In TCRdb, the public reads were trimmed at Q25 with fastp and aligned with MiXCR, with productive beta chains retained. CDR3 protein sequences are deduplicated, and each keeps its most common genes and DNA. Present in this sample are approximately 800,000 distinct CDR3 sequences, 16% of which were seen just once. The leading ten clones occupy around 5.3% of the sample. CDR1 and CDR2, looked up from the germline V gene, are MDHEN and SYDVKM. Spanning cysteine to phenylalanine, the CDR3 consists of 12 amino acids. This entry keeps only the CDR3 DNA: 36 bases, framed from base 1. The germline ends are 11 bases apart after V is trimmed by 8 bases and J by 3 bases. The treatment or condition label on this specimen signifies: allogeneic hematopoietic cell transplantation with graft depleted of TCRalphabeta T cells and CD19 B cells. The children who served as transplant recipients had been given grafts of TCRalphabeta/CD19-depleted allogeneic hematopoietic cells.

Concerning this clonotype itself: The target of this receptor is not known. Base qualities are not at hand, and no much larger clone is one base apart.

Recombination connected TRBV28 to TRBJ2-7; the D gene remains uncertain. The specimen comprised PBMCs, mostly from graft donor cells, sampled 360 days after TCRalphabeta/CD19-depleted stem cell transplant. The receptor was derived from a male patient under 18 who had a stem cell transplant for acute lymphoblastic leukemia, so the T cells may come from the graft donor. The DNA sequence follows: TGTGCCAGCCTGTCGAGAATCTACGAGCAGTACTTC. Its translation reads: CASLSRIYEQYF.